What follows are 15 T cell receptor beta chains derived from one specimen sequenced in a study of response to subunit inactivated influenza vaccine. TCRdb passed the RT-PCR reads through MiXCR, listing each CDR3 protein once. Here the sample spans around 300,000 distinct CDR3 sequences, approximately 23% being singletons. Sequencing used PBMCs from blood, obtained less than 22 months after vaccination. The receptors were gathered from a man between 50 and 70 years old who received an inactivated influenza vaccine.

This clonotype was seen many times. The rearrangement links TRBV29-1 to TRBJ1-2, with D possibly TRBD1 on 6 matching bases. This CDR3 comprises 13 residues. CDR1 and CDR2 (germline): SQVTM, ANQGSEA. V lost 6 bases and J lost 6, with 17 bases in between. CDR3 loop: CSVTDRGADGYTF. In nucleotides, the CDR3 is TGCAGCGTCACAGACCGGGGGGCTGATGGCTACACCTTC. Based on the CDR3 plus reference TRBV29-1 and TRBJ1-2, the full variable domain is SAVISQKPSRDICQRGTSLTIQCQVDSQVTMMFWYRQQPGQSLTLIATANQGSEATYESGFVIDKFPISRPNLTFSTLTVSNMSPEDSSIYLCSVTDRGADGYTFGSGTRLTVV.

This clonotype was seen ten or more times. CDR3 coding DNA: TGTGCCAGCAGTTTCGCAGGGGGCGGTGGCACTGAAGCTTTCTTT. Protein product: CASSFAGGGGTEAFF. The chain has TRBV12-3 or TRBV12-4 and TRBJ1-1; 8 bases agree with TRBD1. The V and J ends lost 3 bases and 4 bases, in that order; junction bases with no gene match: 7. The CDR3 totals 15 residues.

The V call is TRBV14, the J call TRBJ2-7; TRBD2 might be the D (5 bases). The germline V gene encodes CDR1 SGHDN and CDR2 FVKESK. The V and J ends lost 4 bases and 5 bases respectively, with 15 bases between them. The CDR3 length is 14 residues. CDR3 amino acids: CASSRGPYGDEQYF. The DNA of the CDR3 is TGTGCCAGCAGCCGCGGGCCATATGGGGACGAGCAGTACTTC.

The V gene is TRBV24-1, the J gene TRBJ2-7, with D tentatively TRBD1 (5 bases). The V gene's germline CDR1 is KGHDR and CDR2 SFDVKD. The CDR3 runs to 14 residues. Deletions cut 5 bases from V and 0 bases from J, with 10 bases between. CDR3 DNA sequence: TGTGCCACCAGTGGTGGGGCCAACTCCTACGAGCAGTACTTC. Residues: CATSGGANSYEQYF.

The CDR3: CASSSAGTQYF. The CDR3 nucleotides read TGTGCCAGCAGTTCGGCGGGTACGCAGTATTTT. This chain joins TRBV28 and TRBJ2-3; D may be TRBD2 (5 bases). Germline V gene data show CDR1 as MDHEN and CDR2 as SYDVKM. V was clipped by 4 bases and J by 8 bases, with 7 bases between them. There are 11 residues in the CDR3.

This chain uses TRBV20-1 with TRBJ2-7, with D possibly being TRBD2 (6 bases). This CDR3 comprises 14 residues. CDR1 and CDR2 (germline): DFQATT, SNEGSKA (reference sequence). With 0 bases removed from V and 4 bases from J, the gap between germline ends came to 13 bases. The CDR3 loop is CSARDRSGIYEQYF. The CDR3 region has the DNA TGCAGTGCTAGAGACCGTAGCGGAATTTACGAGCAGTACTTC.

This clonotype was seen more than once but under ten times. The V call is TRBV6-2 or TRBV6-3, the J call TRBJ1-5; possibly TRBD1 for D (6 bases). CDR1 and CDR2 from the germline V gene are MNHEY and SVGEGT. V lost 0 bases to trimming and J lost 6 bases, with 12 bases between them. The CDR3 loop spans 15 amino acids. CDR3 loop: CASSYSRGNGQPQHF. The CDR3 region has the DNA TGTGCCAGCAGTTACTCGAGGGGGAATGGTCAGCCCCAGCATTTT.

This clonotype showed up just a few times. CDR3 protein: CSAWDTDDTYSNQPQHF. DNA of the CDR3: TGCAGTGCTTGGGATACGGACGACACCTATAGCAATCAGCCCCAGCATTTT. V usage is TRBV20-1 and J usage is TRBJ1-5; no clear D gene. V lost 5 bases, J lost 0 bases, and 20 bases lay in between. CDR1 and CDR2 (germline): DFQATT, SNEGSKA (reference sequence). This CDR3 region has 17 residues.

The CDR3 loop is CASSLDTPWGETQYF. The CDR3 DNA sequence: TGCGCCAGCAGCTTGGACACCCCTTGGGGAGAGACCCAGTACTTC. This rearrangement joins TRBV5-1 to TRBJ2-5; D remains unclear. The CDR3 contains 15 residues. The V gene lost 0 bases and the J gene lost 4 bases, with 13 bases spanning the gap. Per the germline V gene, CDR1 is SGHRS and CDR2 is YFSETQ.

This CDR3 reads CASSSTSLNTEAFF. CDR3 nucleotide sequence: TGCGCCAGCAGCTCTACTTCATTGAACACTGAAGCTTTCTTT. The chain carries TRBV5-1 and TRBJ1-1; unclear D gene. The germline V gene encodes CDR1 SGHRS and CDR2 YFSETQ. Between the trimmed V and J ends, which lost 3 bases and 0 bases, there was a span of 9 bases. The length of the CDR3 is 14 residues.

The V and J genes are TRBV4-2 and TRBJ2-5; D ambiguous. The CDR3 runs to 15 residues. The V gene's germline CDR1 is LGHNA and CDR2 YNFKEQ. Trimming pared 0 bases from V and 5 bases from J, leaving 13 bases between. The CDR3 loop is CASSQDRGYSETQYF. CDR3 in DNA: TGTGCCAGCAGCCAAGATCGTGGGTATTCGGAGACCCAGTACTTC.

This clonotype occurred a few times. The rearrangement joins TRBV29-1 to TRBJ1-4; TRBD1 agrees at 7 bases. V was clipped by 7 bases and J by 3 bases; unmatched bases: 5. CDR3 length: 13 residues. The V gene's germline CDR1 is SQVTM and CDR2 ANQGSEA. DNA for the CDR3: TGCAGCGCAGGGGGAAGGGCTAATGAAAAACTGTTTTTT. This translates into CSAGGRANEKLFF.

Regarding this clonotype: Germline is not matched at one junction end, which may reflect a read error. V is TRBV27 and J is TRBJ2-7; D possibly uses TRBD1 or TRBD2 (5 bases each). Germline CDR1 is MNHEY and CDR2 is SMNVEV (reference sequence). This CDR3 contains 15 residues. CDR3 coding DNA: TGTGCCAGCAGCAGAACCGGGACCCGGAACTACGAGCGGTACTTC. This translates into CASSRTGTRNYERYF.

The V gene is TRBV12-3 or TRBV12-4, the J gene TRBJ2-2, with a weak D call TRBD1 (7 bases). CDR3 length: 14 amino acids. The germline V and J ends were trimmed by 6 bases and 7 bases, with 15 bases remaining between them. The CDR3 DNA reads as TGTGCCAGCAGCAGACAGGGAGGTAACGGGGAGCTGTTTTTT. Its translation: CASSRQGGNGELFF.

This clonotype was seen a few times. The chain links TRBV6-2 or TRBV6-3 to TRBJ2-1, with 9 bases matching TRBD1. CDR1 and CDR2 (germline): MNHEY, SVGEGT. The CDR3 sequence is 16 residues long. The V gene end was trimmed by 0 bases and the J gene end by 2 bases; junction bases not matched to a gene: 2. The CDR3 DNA is TGTGCCAGCAGTTACTCACAGGGGGCCCCCTACAATGAGCAGTTCTTC. Its protein is CASSYSQGAPYNEQFF.